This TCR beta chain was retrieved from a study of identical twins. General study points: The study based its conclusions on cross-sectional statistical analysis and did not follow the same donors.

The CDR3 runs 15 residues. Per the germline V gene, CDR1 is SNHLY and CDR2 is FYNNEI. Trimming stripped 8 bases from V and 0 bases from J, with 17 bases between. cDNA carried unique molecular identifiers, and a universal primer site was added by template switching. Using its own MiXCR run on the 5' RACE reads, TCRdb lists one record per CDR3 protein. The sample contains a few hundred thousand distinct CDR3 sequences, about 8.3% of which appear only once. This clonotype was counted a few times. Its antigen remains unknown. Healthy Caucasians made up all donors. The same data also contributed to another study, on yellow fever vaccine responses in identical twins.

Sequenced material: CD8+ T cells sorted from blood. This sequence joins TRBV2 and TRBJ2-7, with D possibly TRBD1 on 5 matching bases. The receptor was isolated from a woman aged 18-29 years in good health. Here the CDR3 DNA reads TGTGCCAGCCTGTATCAGTCAGGGCGCTCCTACGAGCAGTACTTC. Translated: CASLYQSGRSYEQYF. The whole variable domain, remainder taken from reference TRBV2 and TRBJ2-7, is EPEVTQTPSHQVTQMGQEVILRCVPISNHLYFYWYRQILGQKVEFLVSFYNNEISEKSEIFDDQFSVERPDGSNFTLKIRSTKLEDSAMYFCASLYQSGRSYEQYFGPGTRLTVT.